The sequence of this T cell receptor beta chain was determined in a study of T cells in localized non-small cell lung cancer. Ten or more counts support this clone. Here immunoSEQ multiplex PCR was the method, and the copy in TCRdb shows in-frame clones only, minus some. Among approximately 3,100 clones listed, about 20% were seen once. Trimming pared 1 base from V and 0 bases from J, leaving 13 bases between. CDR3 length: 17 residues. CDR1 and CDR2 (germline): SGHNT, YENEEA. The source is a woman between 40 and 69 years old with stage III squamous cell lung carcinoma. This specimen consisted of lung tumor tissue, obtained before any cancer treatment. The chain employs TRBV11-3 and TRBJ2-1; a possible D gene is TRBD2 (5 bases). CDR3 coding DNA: TGTGCCAGCAGCTTAGGGAGCGGTCAGGACTCCTACAATGAGCAGTTCTTC. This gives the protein CASSLGSGQDSYNEQFF.